This entry concerns a single T cell receptor beta chain. This sample is part of a study of CD8 T cells in Susac syndrome. Random hexamers served to reverse transcribe roughly 0.5 to 1 ug RNA. Amplification of TCR beta CDR3 used immunoSEQ multiplex PCR across 54 Vbeta and 13 Jbeta. Each CDR3 protein is one row after TCRdb ran MiXCR on the immunoSEQ multiplex PCR reads. Among about 140,000 distinct CDR3 sequences listed, 85% to 95% were seen once. From blood CD8+ and CD4+ T cells, TCR beta sequences were generated. This clonotype was sampled from a human donor with Susac syndrome. The specimen sequenced was CD8+ T cells from PBMCs.

The CDR3 nucleotides read TGTGCCAGCAGACGGACAGACAGTCGGGGCTACACCTTC. Amino acid sequence: CASRRTDSRGYTF. The chain joins TRBV28 to TRBJ1-2; D may be TRBD1 (6 bases). CDR3 length: 13 amino acids. Germline V gene sequence: CDR1 MDHEN, CDR2 SYDVKM. V was cut by 6 bases and J by 8 bases, with 16 bases left in between.